These 12 T cell receptor beta chains share one sample of origin, sequenced in a study of response to subunit inactivated influenza vaccine. TCRdb itself ran the RT-PCR reads through MiXCR, one entry per CDR3 protein. This table holds under 950,000 distinct CDR3 sequences, approximately 21% found once. This specimen consisted of PBMCs from blood, obtained 5 days after vaccination. The receptors stem from a man aged 45-65 years who received an inactivated influenza vaccine.

This clonotype has only a few counts. The chain is built from TRBV27 and TRBJ2-3; TRBD2 agrees at 8 bases. Unmatched junction bases numbered 13, after V lost 3 bases and J lost 5 bases. CDR3 size: 17 residues. Germline assignment: CDR1 MNHEY and CDR2 SMNVEV (reference sequence). The CDR3 sequence is CASSFGTGGLPQDTQYF. The CDR3 nucleotides read TGTGCCAGCAGTTTTGGGACGGGGGGGCTGCCGCAAGATACGCAGTATTTT.

This clonotype was seen repeatedly, ten times or more. The CDR3 loop reads CASSFRDPRETQYF. CDR3 DNA sequence: TGCGCCAGCAGCTTCCGGGACCCACGGGAGACCCAGTACTTC. The chain combines TRBV5-1 with TRBJ2-5; D may match TRBD1 or TRBD2 (5 bases each). The CDR3 is 14 residues long. Germline CDR1 reads SGHRS; CDR2 reads YFSETQ. V lost 2 bases, J lost 5 bases, and 13 bases lay in between.

This chain uses TRBV7-2 with TRBJ2-7, with D possibly matching TRBD1 (5 bases). This CDR3 is 16 amino acids long. From germline, CDR1 is SGHTA and CDR2 FQGNSA. Trimming took 1 base from V and 0 from J, leaving 13 bases between them. In DNA form, the CDR3 reads TGTGCCAGCAGCTTAGTTGCTGGGCAGGGCTCCTACGAGCAGTACTTC. Amino acids: CASSLVAGQGSYEQYF.

This chain uses TRBV7-6 with TRBJ2-5; 9 positions match TRBD1. V lost 5 bases to trimming and J lost 9 bases; unmatched junction nucleotides: 10. Germline CDR1 reads SGHVS; CDR2 reads FNYEAQ. The CDR3 extends over 14 amino acids. In nucleotides, the CDR3 is TGTGCCAGCAGCGCCTCCGGGACAGGGATACCCCAGTACTTC. This codes for CASSASGTGIPQYF. The variable domain in full, with the rest retrieved from reference TRBV7-6 and TRBJ2-5, is GAGVSQSPRYKVTKRGQDVALRCDPISGHVSLYWYRQALGQGPEFLTYFNYEAQQDKSGLPNDRFSAERPEGSISTLTIQRTEQRDSAMYRCASSASGTGIPQYFGPGTRLLVL.

The rearrangement joins TRBV11-2 to TRBJ2-7; either TRBD1 or TRBD2 may fit D (5 bases each). The germline V gene encodes CDR1 SGHAT and CDR2 FQNNGV. V lost 4 bases, J lost 0 bases, and 19 bases lay in between. This CDR3 region has 17 residues. The CDR3, as DNA: TGTGCCAGCAGCTCTATCCCCGGGACCTGGAGCTCCTACGAGCAGTACTTC. Translated: CASSSIPGTWSSYEQYF.

The rearrangement uses TRBV20-1 and TRBJ1-1, with no clear D. Germline-derived CDR1 and CDR2 are DFQATT and SNEGSKA (reference sequence). This CDR3 spans 11 amino acids. The V end was cut by 8 bases, the J end by 1 base, with 8 bases between. The CDR3 nucleotides are TGCAGTTCTCTGGGGAACACTGAAGCTTTCTTT. It is translated as CSSLGNTEAFF.

This clonotype has just a few counts. The J gene is TRBJ2-5, the V gene TRBV3-1; D is unresolved. Trimming took off 0 bases at V and 4 bases at J, with 18 bases between the two ends. Looked up from germline, CDR1 is LGHDT and CDR2 is YNNKEL (reference sequence). The CDR3 sequence is 17 residues long. CDR3 protein: CASSQDVLRRRRETQYF. The CDR3 nucleotides read TGTGCCAGCAGCCAAGATGTACTGCGGCGAAGAAGAGAGACCCAGTACTTC.

The rearrangement uses TRBV24-1 and TRBJ2-7; no firm D call. CDR3 length: 11 amino acids. Germline loops: CDR1 KGHDR, CDR2 SFDVKD. Between the trimmed V and J ends, which lost 4 bases and 7 bases, there was a span of 7 bases. Here the CDR3 reads CATSDTWEQYF. The DNA for the CDR3 is TGTGCCACCAGTGACACGTGGGAGCAGTACTTC.

This clonotype was counted at least ten times. V is TRBV10-3 and J is TRBJ2-5; TRBD1 aligns across 7 bases. The germline V gene has CDR1 ENHRY and CDR2 SYGVKD. The CDR3 covers 13 residues. J gave up 2 bases and V 8 bases, and 5 bases lay outside the gene matches. The CDR3 sequence: CAISPGQQETQYF. CDR3 coding DNA: TGTGCCATCTCTCCGGGACAGCAAGAGACCCAGTACTTC.

This clonotype was detected only a few times. The chain is built from TRBV5-1 and TRBJ2-5; a weak D match, TRBD1 (6 bases). Germline CDR1 SGHRS, CDR2 YFSETQ. This CDR3 is 16 amino acids long. Trimming stripped 4 bases from V and 5 bases from J, with 21 bases between. The CDR3 is CASSLRDTPKRETQYF. In DNA form, the CDR3 reads TGCGCCAGCAGCCTCCGGGACACCCCAAAACGGGAGACCCAGTACTTC.

This clonotype was detected a few times. The rearrangement links TRBV7-2 to TRBJ2-5; weak D call: TRBD2 (6 bases). The CDR3 is 16 residues long. Germline V gene sequence: CDR1 SGHTA, CDR2 FQGNSA. With 5 bases removed from V and 3 bases from J, the gap between germline ends came to 19 bases. CDR3 nucleotides: TGTGCCAGCAGCCCCGTGGGGGGTGGGATTAAAGAGACCCAGTACTTC. Translated, it gives CASSPVGGGIKETQYF.

This clonotype was observed many times. The rearrangement links TRBV12-3 or TRBV12-4 to TRBJ2-5; D not resolved. The CDR3 extends over 14 amino acids. V dropped 5 bases and J dropped 5 bases, with 15 bases sitting between them. The CDR3 sequence: CASSTVLGSETQYF. CDR3 in DNA: TGTGCCAGCAGTACTGTGCTGGGGTCCGAGACCCAGTACTTC.